The next 10 T cell receptor beta chains were all read from a single sample in a study of CD8 T cells in ankylosing spondylitis. Study-level results: One TCR beta motif, made up of eight highly homologous variants, appeared characteristic of ankylosing spondylitis blood.

TCRdb re-called the 5' RACE reads through MiXCR, storing one row per CDR3 protein. Of fewer than 650,000 distinct CDR3 sequences in the sample, more than 9.5% were seen once. No antigen is known for these receptors. Input material: blood, either unsorted or a sorted T cell fraction (not recorded which). These receptors all stem from a male donor with ankylosing spondylitis.

V is TRBV5-1 and J is TRBJ1-1, with a tentative D call TRBD1 (5 bases). CDR1 is SGHRS and CDR2 is YFSETQ in the germline V gene. The CDR3 sequence is 14 residues long. V was trimmed by 0 bases and J by 4 bases, leaving 10 bases between them. The CDR3 DNA reads TGCGCCAGCAGCTTGGCGGGGCAGACCACTGAAGCTTTCTTT. Translating gives CASSLAGQTTEAFF.

This clonotype was recorded a few times. The rearrangement joins TRBV12-5 to TRBJ2-2; 12 nucleotides line up with TRBD2. CDR1 LGHNT and CDR2 FRNRAP come from the germline V gene. The CDR3 is made up of 17 amino acids. Trimming removed 1 base from V and 4 bases from J; junction bases left unmatched: 4. CDR3 sequence: CASGLATSGSPTGELFF. CDR3 bases: TGTGCTAGTGGTTTGGCGACTAGCGGGAGTCCCACCGGGGAGCTGTTTTTT.

This clonotype has just a few counts. The chain carries TRBV20-1 and TRBJ2-2, with 9 bases matching TRBD2. Germline loops: CDR1 DFQATT, CDR2 SNEGSKA (reference sequence). CDR3 size: 17 residues. Trimming took 6 bases from V and 0 from J; bases not matched to a gene: 11. CDR3 loop: CSAPMVAGAANTGELFF. Written as DNA, the CDR3 is TGCAGTGCCCCGATGGTAGCGGGGGCCGCGAACACCGGGGAGCTGTTTTTT.

This clonotype has more than one count but fewer than ten. The gene calls are TRBV15 and TRBJ1-4; perhaps TRBD1 as D (6 bases). The germline V and J ends were trimmed by 0 bases and 4 bases, with 12 bases remaining between them. The germline CDR1 and CDR2 sequences are LNHNV and YYDKDF (reference sequence). The CDR3 sequence is 16 residues long. CDR3 nucleotide sequence: TGTGCCACCAGCAGAGATCGAGTACAGGGTAATGAAAAACTGTTTTTT. Amino acid sequence: CATSRDRVQGNEKLFF.

The chain combines TRBV5-6 with TRBJ2-3, with 10 bases matching TRBD2. The CDR3 length is 17 residues. The junction had 4 bases not matched to a gene; V was cut back by 0 bases and J by 0 bases. Germline V lookup: CDR1 SGHDT, CDR2 YYEEEE. The CDR3 nucleotides are TGTGCCAGCAGCTTGGTGGGACTAGCGTCTAGCACAGATACGCAGTATTTT. Translated, it gives CASSLVGLASSTDTQYF.

This clonotype was seen repeatedly, ten times or more. The chain couples TRBV4-1 to TRBJ2-5; TRBD2 matches 15 bases. There are 15 residues in the CDR3. The trim removed 4 bases at V and 5 bases at J, leaving 2 bases unmatched. Germline V gene lookup returns CDR1 MGHRA and CDR2 YSYEKL. CDR3 protein: CASSLGTSGGETQYF. The CDR3 coding sequence is TGCGCCAGCAGCCTCGGGACTAGCGGGGGGGAGACCCAGTACTTC.

As concerns this clonotype: One junction end disagrees with the germline gene, perhaps due to a read error. V gene TRBV7-9 combines with J gene TRBJ1-2, with 7 bases that match TRBD1. The germline V gene encodes CDR1 SEHNR and CDR2 FQNEAQ (reference sequence). This CDR3 region has 14 residues. CDR3 in DNA: TGTGCCAGCAAACAGGGGAACGTAGACTATCGCTACACCTTC. This codes for CASKQGNVDYRYTF.

This clonotype was observed once. The rearrangement links TRBV2 to TRBJ2-3; 11 nucleotides agree with TRBD2. CDR1 is SNHLY, CDR2 FYNNEI, per germline. The V segment lost 6 bases and the J segment 4 bases; nucleotides outside the gene matches: 9. CDR3 size: 16 residues. CDR3 region: CASRILLAGAPDTQYF. The CDR3 coding sequence is TGTGCCAGCAGAATTTTACTAGCGGGAGCCCCAGATACGCAGTATTTT.

The chain couples TRBV5-1 to TRBJ1-4, with 8 bases fitting TRBD1. Germline V gene data show CDR1 as SGHRS and CDR2 as YFSETQ. The V segment lost 1 base and the J segment 5 bases; nucleotides outside the gene matches: 4. This CDR3 is built from 15 residues. CDR3 sequence: CASSLLGDRNEKLFF. CDR3 bases: TGCGCCAGCAGCTTGCTAGGGGACAGGAATGAAAAACTGTTTTTT.

This chain connects TRBV20-1 to TRBJ1-5; D gene unclear. The length of the CDR3 is 13 residues. V gave up 4 bases and J gave up 1 base, with 8 bases separating them. Germline V gives CDR1 DFQATT, CDR2 SNEGSKA (reference sequence). Written as DNA, the CDR3 is TGCAGTGCTAAAGAGGAAAGCAATCAGCCCCAGCATTTT. This gives the protein CSAKEESNQPQHF.